Listed here are 25 T cell receptor beta chains from one sample, sequenced in a study of monozygotic twins with inflammatory bowel disease. TCRdb reanalyzed the 5' RACE reads and collapses them to one entry per CDR3 protein, without DNA. The sample has 400,000 to 500,000 distinct CDR3 sequences. The source material was blood. These receptors all stem from a human donor with ulcerative colitis or Crohn's disease, or a healthy co-twin of an affected twin (not recorded which).

The chain is built from TRBV10-3 and TRBJ2-3; TCRdb calls TRBD2, which cannot be checked without DNA. Germline values: CDR1 ENHRY, CDR2 SYGVKD. CDR3 length equals 15 residues. The CDR3 sequence is CAISKREMATDTQYF.

The V call is TRBV27, the J call TRBJ1-2; TCRdb designates TRBD1, a call that cannot be tested without DNA. Germline CDR1 and CDR2: MNHEY and SMNVEV (reference sequence). This CDR3 spans 14 amino acids. This CDR3 is CASRGGWGLGGYTF.

The chain couples TRBV7-2 to TRBJ1-6; the TCRdb call, TRBD1, lacks DNA for checking. CDR1 and CDR2 from the germline V gene are SGHTA and FQGNSA. The CDR3 sequence is 17 residues long. The CDR3 region is CASCATGTGAINSPLHF.

The V and J genes are TRBV5-6 and TRBJ1-2; TCRdb's D call of TRBD1 is untestable without DNA. The germline V gene has CDR1 SGHDT and CDR2 YYEEEE. The CDR3 covers 15 residues. The CDR3 spells CASSMLDRDNYGYTF.

The genes are TRBV20-1 and TRBJ1-4; TCRdb designates TRBD1, a call that cannot be tested without DNA. Germline V CDR1 and CDR2: DFQATT, SNEGSKA (reference sequence). The CDR3 extends over 13 amino acids. The CDR3 sequence is CSAPDRGNEKLFF.

The V and J genes are TRBV7-9 and TRBJ1-1; TCRdb outputs TRBD1, but without DNA this stays unchecked. Per germline, CDR1 SEHNR and CDR2 FQNEAQ (reference sequence). The CDR3 spans 16 residues. CDR3 sequence reads: CASSPDRGRMNTEAFF.

V and J are TRBV24-1 and TRBJ1-5; TCRdb's assignment of TRBD1 cannot be checked, as there is no DNA. CDR3 length equals 14 residues. Germline CDR1 KGHDR, CDR2 SFDVKD. CDR3 in amino acids: CATPDRGPDQPQHF.

The chain couples TRBV10-3 to TRBJ1-5; TCRdb's D gene call, TRBD1, goes unchecked for lack of DNA. The germline gives CDR1 ENHRY, CDR2 SYGVKD. The CDR3 is 18 residues long. The CDR3 is CAISEGGIFGGGNQPQHF.

The V gene is TRBV27, the J gene TRBJ2-1. Germline V gene sequence: CDR1 MNHEY, CDR2 SMNVEV (reference sequence). The CDR3 totals 12 residues. The CDR3 here is CASRPDATEQFF.

The V and J genes are TRBV20-1 and TRBJ2-1; TCRdb's assignment of TRBD2 cannot be checked, as there is no DNA. Germline V gene sequence: CDR1 DFQATT, CDR2 SNEGSKA (reference sequence). The CDR3 has 14 residues. The chain's CDR3 is CSAPREGAYNEQFF.

The rearrangement joins TRBV20-1 to TRBJ1-2; with no DNA, the TCRdb D assignment of TRBD1 cannot be verified. Germline lookup yields CDR1 DFQATT and CDR2 SNEGSKA (reference sequence). This CDR3 region has 16 residues. CDR3 amino acids: CSANRDREDQWGGYTF.

The chain carries TRBV3-1 and TRBJ2-3; TCRdb reports TRBD1, a call that lacks DNA to check it against. The CDR3 length is 15 residues. Germline V gene sequence: CDR1 LGHDT, CDR2 YNNKEL (reference sequence). This chain's CDR3 is CASSLRQGRADTQYF.

This chain uses TRBV29-1 with TRBJ1-5; TCRdb reports TRBD1, a call that lacks DNA to check it against. Germline assignment: CDR1 SQVTM and CDR2 ANQGSEA. The length of the CDR3 is 14 residues. CDR3 protein: CSVAGTDPNQPQHF.

The chain combines TRBV4-1 with TRBJ2-3; TCRdb picks TRBD2, but there is no DNA to check that call. Germline CDR1 reads MGHRA; CDR2 reads YSYEKL. The CDR3 is 15 residues long. CDR3: CASGQALAVTDTQYF.

V and J are TRBV7-2 and TRBJ2-5; TCRdb indicates TRBD1, and absent DNA this call remains unverified. This CDR3 is 16 amino acids long. CDR1 is SGHTA, CDR2 FQGNSA, per germline. The chain's CDR3 is CASSPRGGRDSETQYF.

The V and J genes are TRBV10-1 and TRBJ2-5. CDR1 and CDR2 (germline): WNHNN, SYGVQD (reference sequence). The CDR3 covers 14 residues. This chain's CDR3 is CASSESGSQETQYF.

The chain couples TRBV19 to TRBJ1-1; the TCRdb call, TRBD1, lacks DNA for checking. CDR3 length: 15 amino acids. The germline V gene encodes CDR1 LNHDA and CDR2 SQIVND (reference sequence). CDR3 loop: CASRPPGQGQLKAFF.

The chain uses TRBV5-1 and TRBJ2-1; TCRdb gives TRBD1 as the D gene, but with no DNA this cannot be confirmed. Germline V gene data show CDR1 as SGHRS and CDR2 as YFSETQ. CDR3 length: 14 amino acids. CDR3: CASSLRGGPNEQFF.

The chain employs TRBV27 and TRBJ2-1; TCRdb returns TRBD2, unconfirmable since there is no DNA. The CDR3 is 13 residues long. In germline, CDR1 is MNHEY, CDR2 SMNVEV (reference sequence). This CDR3 reads CATGAGGYNEQFF.

The V and J genes are TRBV5-1 and TRBJ1-1. This CDR3 spans 16 amino acids. CDR1 and CDR2 from the germline V gene are SGHRS and YFSETQ. CDR3 sequence reads: CASSLGRMGMNTEAFF.

The chain employs TRBV6-1 and TRBJ1-5; TCRdb outputs TRBD1, but without DNA this stays unchecked. CDR1 MNHNS and CDR2 SASEGT come from the germline V gene. The CDR3 extends over 16 amino acids. CDR3 protein: CASSPTRDRGNQPQHF.

V gene TRBV5-1 combines with J gene TRBJ1-4. CDR1 SGHRS and CDR2 YFSETQ come from the germline V gene. The CDR3 is 15 amino acids. Here the CDR3 reads CASSLGGRANEKLFF. Full variable domain (outside the CDR3, taken from reference TRBV5-1 and TRBJ1-4): KAGVTQTPRYLIKTRGQQVTLSCSPISGHRSVSWYQQTPGQGLQFLFEYFSETQRNKGNFPGRFSGRQFSNSRSEMNVSTLELGDSALYLCASSLGGRANEKLFFGSGTQLSVL.

The V call is TRBV6-6, the J call TRBJ2-5; there is no DNA to check the TCRdb D call of TRBD1. Germline values: CDR1 MNHNY, CDR2 SVGAGI (reference sequence). The CDR3 contains 14 residues. This CDR3 reads CASSRTRTGETQYF.

This rearrangement joins TRBV27 to TRBJ2-5. The CDR3 runs to 14 residues. Germline V gene sequence: CDR1 MNHEY, CDR2 SMNVEV (reference sequence). The CDR3 sequence: CASKRSGNEETQYF.

This sequence joins TRBV5-4 and TRBJ1-5; the D call of TRBD1 rests on TCRdb alone, since no DNA is present to check it. The CDR3 spans 15 residues. In germline, CDR1 is SGHNT, CDR2 YYREEE (reference sequence). CDR3 protein: CASSSQVYSNQPQHF.